This TCR beta chain comes out of a study of regulatory T cells in long-lasting Graves disease (dated by TCRdb to about 2021). Background on the whole study: Newly diagnosed Graves' disease patients had taken antithyroid drugs for less than 3 months. Persistent Graves' disease patients were compared with newly diagnosed Graves' disease patients by peripheral blood TCR sequencing and RNA sequencing. The study took place in China and was registered as a clinical trial. A total of roughly 35 samples underwent TCR sequencing: around 13 from persistent and around 20 from newly diagnosed Graves' disease patients.

Overall study outcomes, separate from this receptor: Sequencing and analysis were restricted to the TCR beta chain. Lower TCR Shannon entropy and fewer highly expanded clones were observed in persistent Graves' disease patients than in newly diagnosed patients, which suggested clonal expansion. A larger number of public clonotypes was shared among persistent patients (approximately 2,600) than among newly diagnosed patients (approximately 1,000). TRBV28, TRBJ1-2 and TRBJ2-5 were preferentially used in persistent disease, while TRBV20-1 and TRBJ2-1 were favored in newly diagnosed disease. The study examined only peripheral blood because the primary lesion, thyroid tissue, could not be accessed. The authors acknowledged the small sample size as a limitation that may reduce accuracy.

In this sample, this clonotype turned up many times. The target of this receptor is not known. There are no base qualities to consult, and no much larger clone falls within one base. Interpreted using the paper, the time point label stands for: newly diagnosed GD, antithyroid drugs for less than 3 months. For both TCR sequencing and RNA sequencing, RNA was extracted from PBMCs using TRIzol. The diagnosis of Graves' disease was made according to American Thyroid Association guidelines. The patients came from an endocrinology department in Xi'an, China. Each patient gave around 9.2 milliliters of peripheral blood, collected in an EDTA anticoagulant tube. PBMCs were isolated by Ficoll Paque Plus density gradient separation without further T cell sorting. RNA quality was checked with an Agilent 2100 Bioanalyzer and agarose gel, and concentration with a NanoDrop 2000. Libraries came from multiplex PCR. The sample was run on an Illumina HiSeq 4000. CDR3 regions were amplified by Arm-PCR with iRepertoire HTBI primers to construct TCR beta libraries. PCR products were gel purified before sequencing. In the source study's methods: Gene usage analysis of CDR3 amino acid clonotypes relied on the 60 or so TRBV and 13 to 15 TRBJ segments identified across samples. COPE and FqMerger were used to merge the filtered high-quality paired reads into contigs. BLAST was used to align contigs to IMGT TRBV, TRBD and TRBJ reference genes, and CDR3 was defined according to IMGT. Any clonotype with a frequency above 0.1% was classified as a highly expanded clone. Shannon entropy was used to measure repertoire diversity, and the Gini coefficient was used to measure V-J evenness. Clonotypes shared by more than one individual were considered public. TCRdb itself trimmed the public reads at Q25 with fastp, ran MiXCR and retained productive beta chains. Each record represents a unique CDR3 protein, reported with the most common genes and DNA among its rows. The V and J calls shown here were made by TCRdb, not taken from the authors' results. The sample has a few hundred thousand distinct CDR3 sequences on record, over 15% of them singletons. The ten biggest clones cover 30% of the sample.

The trim is 2 bases for V and 2 bases for J, with a gap of 15 bases between the germline ends. Spanning cysteine to phenylalanine, the CDR3 consists of 16 amino acids. CDR3 DNA is the only sequence kept; it has 48 bases, read in frame from the first base. The germline V gene yields MDHEN for CDR1 and SYDVKM for CDR2. The same data also went into a second study, on T cells in Graves' hyperthyroidism and ophthalmopathy. From that second study: Stable Graves' hyperthyroidism was defined as no progression to ophthalmopathy during 18 months of follow-up. Hyperthyroidism patients were newly diagnosed, had a disease duration of under 2 months, and were aged 18 to 65 years. Exclusion was applied to patients with uncontrolled infections, other autoimmune diseases, pregnancy or lactation. Diagnoses were established on the basis of clinical symptoms, serum thyroxine and TRAb, thyroid ultrasound, and orbital computed tomography. For the first round of RT-PCR on the TCR CDR3, the HTBI primer set was used together with the Qiagen OneStep RT-PCR kit. Blood samples also contained most of the expanded thyroid clonotypes (frequency above 0.001), which suggests that blood repertoires may reflect thyroid immune responses. A model built on a 13 V-J signature distinguished ophthalmopathy from stable hyperthyroidism, reaching around 87% sensitivity and under 84% specificity in cross-validation and 80%/75% in testing. During validation, the model predicted progression to ophthalmopathy a median of approximately 6.5 months ahead of onset, with more than 55% sensitivity and almost 75% specificity. A discovery cohort of about 95 patients, 43 with Graves' ophthalmopathy and 55 to 60 with stable Graves' hyperthyroidism, was used to find distinguishing TCR V-J signatures. An independent validation cohort of about 19 hyperthyroidism patients and approximately 17 patients who later progressed to ophthalmopathy tested prospective prediction of ophthalmopathy. The roughly 91 discovery patients were randomly split 7:3 into training and test sets. In addition, the study compared T-cell repertoires in thyroid tissue and in blood from over 5 Graves' hyperthyroidism patients. Once sampling was done, hyperthyroidism patients were given methimazole at a starting dose of 30 mg daily, whereas ophthalmopathy patients were given high-dose intravenous methylprednisolone. Libraries were constructed in a second round of multiplex PCR, after which size selection and purification were performed. The libraries were sequenced on an Illumina HiSeq2000 using paired-end 100 bp reads. SOAPnuke was used to process the raw data, removing reads that contained adapters or uncalled bases, had a mean Phred below 15, or lacked an exact match to the constant primer or identifier. COPE v1.2.5 was used to merge high-quality paired reads, and clonotypes were defined as unique nucleotide sequences. MiTCR v1.1 was used to align clonotypes to the IMGT TRBV, TRBD and TRBJ reference segments. The analysis was restricted to V-J combinations with a frequency above 0.0001, which together covered 99% to 99.2% of the repertoires. A TCS score was defined as the ratio of F50 (clonal expansion) to E x V (chaos), with BLOSUM62-based TCRdist applied between CDR3 peptides within each V-J. Welch's t-statistics and random forest reduced 514 V-J features to roughly 13, which were used in a naive Bayes classifier (R e1071). Sample size was not statistically predetermined, and blinding of investigators to group allocation was not performed. TCR Vbeta CDR3 sequencing of roughly 140 peripheral blood samples (roughly 41 ophthalmopathy, around 80 hyperthyroidism and around 17 progressor patients) is reported in the paper.

The rearrangement joined TRBV28 to TRBJ1-1; tentative D gene TRBD1, with 5 bases matching. Specimen: peripheral blood mononuclear cells (PBMCs), collected at new diagnosis, from a patient treated with antithyroid drugs. The clonotype was recovered from a man between 35 and 55 years old with Graves disease. Donor details come from another sample of the same person, matched by shared clones. The nucleotide sequence reads TGTGCCAGCAGTTTAACCGGACATATGATAAACACTGAAGCTTTCTTT. Its protein reads: CASSLTGHMINTEAFF.